This entry lists 29 T cell receptor beta chains sequenced from one sample in a study of shared clonotypes between healthy human individuals. Profiling relied on immunoSEQ multiplex PCR, and the TCRdb table lists in-frame clones only, not all of them. This table has 150,000 to 200,000 clones, approximately 95% appearing once. Sequencing was carried out using naive CD4+ T cells sorted from blood. This sample's subset: CD45RA+ positively selected. Source of these receptors: a woman in her 30s in good health.

This clone has a single count. The rearrangement joins TRBV27 to TRBJ1-1, with D unresolved. Germline-derived CDR1 and CDR2 are MNHEY and SMNVEV (reference sequence). The CDR3 runs to 12 residues. Trimming stripped 6 bases from V and 2 bases from J, with 7 bases between. CDR3 amino acids: CASRTGNTEAFF. As DNA, the CDR3 is TGTGCCAGCAGAACGGGCAACACTGAAGCTTTCTTT.

The chain has TRBV19 and TRBJ2-3, with TRBD2 matching 7 bases. This CDR3 is built from 17 residues. V shed 5 bases, J shed 6 bases, and the junction held 17 bases outside the gene matches. Germline V gene lookup returns CDR1 LNHDA and CDR2 SQIVND (reference sequence). In DNA form, the CDR3 reads TGTGCCAGTAGTGGGCTAGCGGCTTCGCCTGCTCCTGATACGCAGTATTTT. Translation: CASSGLAASPAPDTQYF.

This clone was observed a single time. V is TRBV29-1 and J is TRBJ2-5; D gene ambiguous. The CDR3 is made up of 12 amino acids. Per germline, CDR1 SQVTM and CDR2 ANQGSEA. Trimming cost V 4 bases and J 1 base, with 7 bases left between them. The CDR3 sequence: CSVVGLQETQYF. The CDR3, as DNA: TGCAGCGTTGTTGGCCTCCAAGAGACCCAGTACTTC.

In regard to this clone: One junction end does not reproduce the germline sequence, and a read error may be involved. The chain uses TRBV14 and TRBJ2-7, with 11 positions matching TRBD2. The CDR3 has 12 residues. Germline lookup yields CDR1 SGHDN and CDR2 FVKESK. The CDR3 sequence: CASSQGGTSGAW. The CDR3 bases are TGTGCCAGCAGCCAAGGAGGGACTAGCGGCGCTTGG.

J is TRBJ2-7 and V is TRBV27; D gene uncertain. The germline V gene encodes CDR1 MNHEY and CDR2 SMNVEV (reference sequence). This CDR3 contains 16 residues. Trimming took 5 bases from V and 5 from J, leaving 22 bases between them. CDR3 nucleotides: TGTGCCAGCAGTACCCACCTAACCTTGATATTGGACGAGCAGTACTTC. Protein: CASSTHLTLILDEQYF.

This clone was recorded a few times. V is TRBV7-9 and J is TRBJ2-1, with D possibly matching TRBD2 (6 bases). Germline CDR1 is SEHNR and CDR2 is FQNEAQ (reference sequence). The CDR3 has 15 residues. Trimming took off 1 base at V and 1 base at J, with 8 bases between the two ends. CDR3 bases: TGTGCCAGCAGCTTAGTCGGGACTTCCTACAATGAGCAGTTCTTC. It yields the protein CASSLVGTSYNEQFF.

The rearrangement links TRBV9 to TRBJ1-5; D may be TRBD1 (5 bases). V lost 0 bases to trimming and J lost 7 bases, with 14 bases between them. In germline, CDR1 is SGDLS, CDR2 YYNGEE. CDR3 length: 15 residues. The CDR3 DNA reads as TGTGCCAGCAGCGTAGAAGCTGGCGCAGGGCAGCCCCAGCATTTT. Its translation is CASSVEAGAGQPQHF.

The chain combines TRBV28 with TRBJ2-7; D is possibly TRBD1 (5 bases). Germline V gene sequence: CDR1 MDHEN, CDR2 SYDVKM. The CDR3 totals 16 residues. The V and J ends lost 1 base and 2 bases respectively, with 15 bases between them. The CDR3 reads CASSLYGVGDAYEQYF. The CDR3 region has the DNA TGTGCCAGCAGTTTATATGGGGTAGGGGATGCCTACGAGCAGTACTTC.

This clone has only a few counts. The chain couples TRBV18 to TRBJ1-5, with 7 bases aligning to TRBD1. The CDR3 is 15 amino acids. The germline V gene has CDR1 KGHSH and CDR2 LQKENI. J was trimmed by 5 bases and V by 4 bases; bases with no gene match: 8. CDR3 loop: CASSLGDSLHQPQHF. Here the CDR3 DNA reads TGTGCCAGCTCACTAGGGGACAGCCTCCATCAGCCCCAGCATTTT.

The table lists this clone with a count of one. The DNA of the CDR3 is TGCGCCAGCAGCTTACGAACGACAGGGGGAGAAGAGTTCTACGAGCAGTACTTC. Its protein product is CASSLRTTGGEEFYEQYF. This chain uses TRBV5-1 with TRBJ2-7; 9 bases align to TRBD1. V gave up 2 bases and J gave up 3 bases; unmatched junction bases: 15. The CDR3 length is 18 residues. Germline loops: CDR1 SGHRS, CDR2 YFSETQ.

The chain recombines TRBV7-2 with TRBJ2-1; D not certain. Germline CDR1 reads SGHTA; CDR2 reads FQGNSA. The V end was cut by 2 bases, the J end by 5 bases, with 10 bases between. The CDR3 spans 14 residues. CDR3 DNA: TGTGCCAGCAGCTTATATGGAGTTCACAATGAGCAGTTCTTC. Translating gives CASSLYGVHNEQFF.

This chain uses TRBV5-1 with TRBJ2-6; unclear D gene. V dropped 0 bases and J dropped 0 bases, with 7 bases sitting between them. From germline, CDR1 is SGHRS and CDR2 YFSETQ. The CDR3 is made up of 16 amino acids. CDR3 residues: CASSLEGGSGANVLTF. The CDR3 nucleotides are TGCGCCAGCAGCTTGGAGGGCGGCTCTGGGGCCAACGTCCTGACTTTC.

V gene TRBV6-5 combines with J gene TRBJ2-1; D unresolved. This CDR3 has 14 residues. The V gene's germline CDR1 is MNHEY and CDR2 SVGAGI. The CDR3 reads CTTSPGDSYNEQFF. CDR3 in DNA: TGTACGACAAGTCCTGGGGACTCCTACAATGAGCAGTTCTTC.

J is TRBJ2-5 and V is TRBV25-1; 8 bases are a match to TRBD1. CDR1 is MGHDK and CDR2 is SYGVNS in the germline V gene. V shed 8 bases, J shed 6 bases, and the junction held 14 bases outside the gene matches. The CDR3 contains 15 residues. The CDR3 reads CASLTTGAGGKTQYF. As DNA, the CDR3 is TGTGCCAGCCTAACGACAGGGGCGGGCGGTAAGACCCAGTACTTC.

The rearrangement uses TRBV19 and TRBJ1-5, with D unresolved. The CDR3 totals 13 residues. Germline lookup yields CDR1 LNHDA and CDR2 SQIVND (reference sequence). V shed 5 bases and J shed 5 bases, with 10 bases lying between them. CDR3 nucleotides: TGTGCCAGTAGTTCTTTCGTTGATCAGCCCCAGCATTTT. Translated, it gives CASSSFVDQPQHF.

The rearrangement links TRBV6-6 to TRBJ2-7, with 7 bases identical to TRBD1. Germline-derived CDR1 and CDR2 are MNHNY and SVGAGI (reference sequence). J was trimmed by 3 bases and V by 5 bases; bases with no gene match: 10. This CDR3 comprises 15 residues. The CDR3 bases are TGTGCCAGCAGTGGGGAGAACAGGGGAGTCTACGAGCAGTACTTC. Its protein product is CASSGENRGVYEQYF.

The chain joins TRBV5-4 to TRBJ2-2; no reliable D call. V was cut by 1 base and J by 0 bases, with 16 bases left in between. This CDR3 is built from 18 residues. Germline CDR1 SGHNT, CDR2 YYREEE (reference sequence). The CDR3 nucleotides are TGTGCCAGCAGCTTGTCTAGTTGGCCAATTGCGAACACCGGGGAGCTGTTTTTT. The encoded protein is CASSLSSWPIANTGELFF.

This clone was detected once. The chain has TRBV19 and TRBJ2-2, with D perhaps matching TRBD1 (6 bases). With 4 bases removed from V and 0 bases from J, the gap between germline ends came to 15 bases. The CDR3 loop spans 17 amino acids. CDR1 is LNHDA and CDR2 is SQIVND in the germline V gene (reference sequence). CDR3 in DNA: TGTGCCAGTAGTAGGGGCTACCGGGACACGAACACCGGGGAGCTGTTTTTT. Translated: CASSRGYRDTNTGELFF. The whole variable domain, remainder taken from reference TRBV19 and TRBJ2-2, is DGGITQSPKYLFRKEGQNVTLSCEQNLNHDAMYWYRQDPGQGLRLIYYSQIVNDFQKGDIAEGYSVSREKKESFPLTVTSAQKNPTAFYLCASSRGYRDTNTGELFFGEGSRLTVL.

The chain carries TRBV11-2 and TRBJ2-7; TRBD2 agrees at 8 bases. Germline values: CDR1 SGHAT, CDR2 FQNNGV. Unmatched junction bases numbered 22, after V lost 2 bases and J lost 7 bases. The CDR3 is 19 amino acids. CDR3 protein: CASSLKVGLAGNLYLEQYF. CDR3 nucleotide sequence: TGTGCCAGCAGCTTAAAGGTTGGGCTAGCGGGTAACCTATACCTAGAGCAGTACTTC. Supplemented by reference TRBV11-2 and TRBJ2-7, the full variable domain reads EAGVAQSPRYKIIEKRQSVAFWCNPISGHATLYWYQQILGQGPKLLIQFQNNGVVDDSQLPKDRFSAERLKGVDSTLKIQPAKLEDSAVYLCASSLKVGLAGNLYLEQYFGPGTRLTVT.

The chain couples TRBV11-2 to TRBJ2-1; the D gene is possibly TRBD1 (6 bases). V was cut by 5 bases and J by 6 bases, with 11 bases left in between. Germline values: CDR1 SGHAT, CDR2 FQNNGV. The CDR3 is 13 residues long. The CDR3 coding sequence is TGTGCCAGCAGCCCCAGGGGTTTCAATGAGCAGTTCTTC. Residues: CASSPRGFNEQFF. The full variable domain, its missing parts supplied by reference TRBV11-2 and TRBJ2-1, is EAGVAQSPRYKIIEKRQSVAFWCNPISGHATLYWYQQILGQGPKLLIQFQNNGVVDDSQLPKDRFSAERLKGVDSTLKIQPAKLEDSAVYLCASSPRGFNEQFFGPGTRLTVL.

The V and J genes are TRBV5-6 and TRBJ1-2, with 9 bases fitting TRBD1. The CDR3 sequence is 12 residues long. V was pared by 3 bases and J by 7 bases, with 1 base of the junction left unmatched. Germline V gene sequence: CDR1 SGHDT, CDR2 YYEEEE. CDR3 amino acids: CASSWGQGGYTF. Here the CDR3 DNA reads TGTGCCAGCAGCTGGGGACAGGGTGGCTACACCTTC.

The chain links TRBV14 to TRBJ2-1; 9 bases match TRBD2. Germline-derived CDR1 and CDR2 are SGHDN and FVKESK. The J segment lost 3 bases and the V segment lost 3 bases, leaving 6 bases of the junction unmatched. The length of the CDR3 is 16 residues. In DNA, the CDR3 is TGTGCCAGCAGCCACCTAAGACTAGCGGACTACAATGAGCAGTTCTTC. The encoded protein is CASSHLRLADYNEQFF.

Here the CDR3 DNA reads TGTGCCAGCCGCCGGACCCTCACTCAGACCCGGCATGAGCAGTTCTTC. Translating gives CASRRTLTQTRHEQFF. This rearrangement joins TRBV28 to TRBJ2-1; D gene ambiguous. V lost 8 bases and J lost 8, with 25 bases in between. CDR1 and CDR2 from the germline V gene are MDHEN and SYDVKM. CDR3 length: 16 residues.

V gene TRBV11-2 combines with J gene TRBJ2-5; D gene ambiguous. The DNA end is more similar to TRBJ2-7, so the J call may be wrong. Germline loops: CDR1 SGHAT, CDR2 FQNNGV. The CDR3 loop spans 12 amino acids. The CDR3 region is CASSPPASEQYF. The DNA for the CDR3 is TGTGCCAGCAGCCCTCCCGCCTCCGAGCAGTACTTC.

J is TRBJ2-3 and V is TRBV28; 9 nucleotides match TRBD2. The trim removed 8 bases at V and 2 bases at J, leaving 5 bases unmatched. Germline V gives CDR1 MDHEN, CDR2 SYDVKM. This CDR3 has 14 amino acids. The CDR3 loop reads CASLTSGATDTQYF. Here the CDR3 DNA reads TGTGCCAGCTTGACTAGCGGTGCCACAGATACGCAGTATTTT. The full variable domain, completed using reference TRBV28 and TRBJ2-3, is DVKVTQSSRYLVKRTGEKVFLECVQDMDHENMFWYRQDPGLGLRLIYFSYDVKMKEKGDIPEGYSVSREKKERFSLILESASTNQTSMYLCASLTSGATDTQYFGPGTRLTVL.

The rearrangement uses TRBV21-1 and TRBJ2-5. TRBV21-1 is reported as a pseudogene. The CDR3 totals 14 residues. CDR3 in amino acids: CASSNGGRSETQYF. In nucleotides, the CDR3 is TGTGCCAGCAGCAATGGGGGACGCTCGGAGACCCAGTACTTC.

Regarding this clone: Distinct nucleotide sequences in the sample also encode this CDR3. This chain links TRBV18 with TRBJ2-5; no clear D. The CDR3 is 11 residues long. Between the trimmed V and J ends, which lost 4 bases and 1 base, there was a span of 1 base. Germline V CDR1 and CDR2: KGHSH, LQKENI. CDR3 nucleotide sequence: TGTGCCAGCTCACTCCAAGAGACCCAGTACTTC. Translation gives CASSLQETQYF.

There are a few counts of this clone. The chain has TRBV25-1 and TRBJ2-7; no reliable D call. Trimming pared 6 bases from V and 0 bases from J, leaving 6 bases between. From germline, CDR1 is MGHDK and CDR2 SYGVNS. The CDR3 spans 12 residues. The CDR3 sequence is CASSLSSYEQYF. The DNA for the CDR3 is TGTGCCAGCAGCTTGAGCTCCTACGAGCAGTACTTC.

This chain uses TRBV21-1 with TRBJ2-7; the table names TRBD2, a call not compared with the DNA. TRBV21-1 represents a pseudogene. The CDR3 runs 16 residues. CDR3: CASSSHTGGRAYEQYF. The CDR3 DNA follows: TGTGCCAGCAGCAGCCACACGGGCGGGAGGGCCTACGAGCAGTACTTC.